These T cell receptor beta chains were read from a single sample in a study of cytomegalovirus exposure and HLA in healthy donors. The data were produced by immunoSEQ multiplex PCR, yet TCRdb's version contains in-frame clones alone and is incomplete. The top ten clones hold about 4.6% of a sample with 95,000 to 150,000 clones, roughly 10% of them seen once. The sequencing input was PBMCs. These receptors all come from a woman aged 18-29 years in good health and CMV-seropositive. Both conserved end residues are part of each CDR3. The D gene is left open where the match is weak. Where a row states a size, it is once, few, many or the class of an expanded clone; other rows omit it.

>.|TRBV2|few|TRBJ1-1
CASSLESTSEAFF
TGTGCCAGCAGTTTGGAGAGCACCTCTGAAGCTTTCTTT
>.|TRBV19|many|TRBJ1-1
CASSGQLNTEAFF
TGTGCCAGTAGTGGACAGTTGAACACTGAAGCTTTCTTT
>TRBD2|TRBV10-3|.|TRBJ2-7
CAISDAGALAEQYF
TGTGCCATCAGTGACGCGGGAGCGCTGGCCGAGCAGTACTTC
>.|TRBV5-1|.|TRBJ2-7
CASSLEWGDEQYF
TGCGCCAGCAGCTTGGAATGGGGGGACGAGCAGTACTTC
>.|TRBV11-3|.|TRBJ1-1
CASSLDLMGPRSGAFF
TGTGCCAGCAGCTTAGATCTAATGGGGCCCCGCTCCGGAGCTTTCTTT
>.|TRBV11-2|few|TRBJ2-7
CASSLGGGSYEQYF
TGTGCCAGCAGCTTGGGGGGAGGCTCCTACGAGCAGTACTTC
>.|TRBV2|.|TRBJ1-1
CASSEYDTLNTEAFF
TGTGCCAGCAGTGAATATGACACCTTGAACACTGAAGCTTTCTTT
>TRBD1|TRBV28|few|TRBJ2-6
CASSSGTGIGSGANVLTF
TGTGCCAGCAGTTCGGGGACAGGGATAGGCTCTGGGGCCAACGTCCTGACTTTC
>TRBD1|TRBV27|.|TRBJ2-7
CASSLATGRWNEQYF
TGTGCCAGCAGTTTGGCGACAGGGAGATGGAACGAGCAGTACTTC
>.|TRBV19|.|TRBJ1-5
CASSLQQGSNQPQHF
TGTGCCAGTAGTCTACAGCAGGGAAGCAATCAGCCCCAGCATTTT
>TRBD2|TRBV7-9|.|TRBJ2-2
CASNFLRTSGTNTGELFF
TGTGCCAGCAACTTTCTTAGGACTAGCGGGACGAACACCGGGGAGCTGTTTTTT
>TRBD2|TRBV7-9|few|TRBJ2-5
CASSLSTSGKETQYF
TGTGCCAGCAGCTTATCGACTAGCGGGAAAGAGACCCAGTACTTC
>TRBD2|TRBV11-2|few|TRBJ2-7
CASSVAGFSYEQYF
TGTGCCAGCAGCGTAGCGGGATTCAGCTACGAGCAGTACTTC
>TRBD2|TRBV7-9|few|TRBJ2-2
CASSPAGSGTLGTGELFF
TGTGCCAGCAGCCCCGCCGGGAGCGGGACCCTGGGGACCGGGGAGCTGTTTTTT
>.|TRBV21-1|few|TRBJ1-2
CASTDRDRGFYGYTF
TGTGCCAGCACCGATCGGGACAGGGGCTTCTATGGCTACACCTTC
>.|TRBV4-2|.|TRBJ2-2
CASSQEFSVGDSGTGELFF
TGTGCCAGCAGCCAAGAATTCTCGGTCGGGGACTCTGGCACCGGGGAGCTGTTTTTT
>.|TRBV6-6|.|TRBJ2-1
CASSYYFDSYNEQFF
TGTGCCAGCAGTTACTACTTCGACAGCTACAATGAGCAGTTCTTC
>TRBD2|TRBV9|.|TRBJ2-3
CASSASGGRGTDTQYF
TGTGCCAGCAGCGCGAGTGGGGGGAGGGGCACAGATACGCAGTATTTT
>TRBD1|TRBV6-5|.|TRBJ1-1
CASSYGQGDAEAFF
TGTGCCAGCAGTTACGGGCAGGGGGACGCTGAAGCTTTCTTT
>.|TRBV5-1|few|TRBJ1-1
CASSLSAGVNTEAFF
TGCGCCAGCAGCTTGTCTGCGGGGGTGAACACTGAAGCTTTCTTT
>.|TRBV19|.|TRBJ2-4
CASSMGKDIQYF
TGTGCCAGTAGTATGGGCAAGGACATTCAGTACTTC
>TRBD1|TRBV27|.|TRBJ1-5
CASSSGGAGQPQHF
TGTGCCAGCAGTTCAGGGGGCGCCGGTCAGCCCCAGCATTTT
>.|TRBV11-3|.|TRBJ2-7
CASSLNSVEQYF
TGTGCCAGCAGCTTAAACTCCGTCGAGCAGTACTTC
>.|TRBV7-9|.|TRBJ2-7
CASSLVPSGQYEQYF
TGTGCCAGCAGCTTAGTTCCTAGCGGACAGTACGAGCAGTACTTC
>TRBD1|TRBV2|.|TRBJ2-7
CATQDRGPAEQYF
TGTGCCACCCAGGACAGGGGGCCTGCCGAGCAGTACTTC
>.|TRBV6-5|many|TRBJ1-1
CASSYDMNTEAFF
TGTGCCAGCAGTTATGACATGAACACTGAAGCTTTCTTT
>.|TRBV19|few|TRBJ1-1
CASIDYSGVGSSEAFF
TGTGCCAGCATCGACTACTCAGGTGTAGGGAGCAGTGAAGCTTTCTTT
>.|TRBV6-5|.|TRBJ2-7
CASSDRVYEQYF
TGTGCCAGCAGTGACAGAGTCTACGAGCAGTACTTC
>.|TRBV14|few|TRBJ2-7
CASSQGRARYEQYF
TGTGCCAGCAGCCAAGGCAGGGCTCGCTACGAGCAGTACTTC
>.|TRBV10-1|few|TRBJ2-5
CASSACVAETQYF
TGCGCCAGCAGTGCGTGTGTAGCGGAGACCCAGTACTTC
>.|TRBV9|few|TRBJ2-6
CASSVDSGTSGANVLTF
TGTGCCAGCAGCGTAGATTCAGGAACCTCTGGGGCCAACGTCCTGACTTTC
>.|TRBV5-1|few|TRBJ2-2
CASSSGVSNDPGELFF
TGCGCCAGCAGCTCGGGGGTCAGTAACGATCCCGGGGAGCTGTTTTTT
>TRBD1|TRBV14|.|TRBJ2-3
CASSLLQGAWDTQYF
TGTGCCAGCAGCCTTTTACAGGGGGCGTGGGATACGCAGTATTTT
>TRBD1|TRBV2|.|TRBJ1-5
CASSGDSNQPQHF
TGTGCCAGCAGTGGGGACAGTAATCAGCCCCAGCATTTT
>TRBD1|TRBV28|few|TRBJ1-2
CASRTGRGYGYTF
TGTGCCAGCAGGACAGGGAGAGGCTATGGCTACACCTTC
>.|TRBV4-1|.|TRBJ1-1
CASSQVDFGFEAFF
TGCGCCAGCAGCCAAGTGGATTTCGGGTTTGAAGCTTTCTTT